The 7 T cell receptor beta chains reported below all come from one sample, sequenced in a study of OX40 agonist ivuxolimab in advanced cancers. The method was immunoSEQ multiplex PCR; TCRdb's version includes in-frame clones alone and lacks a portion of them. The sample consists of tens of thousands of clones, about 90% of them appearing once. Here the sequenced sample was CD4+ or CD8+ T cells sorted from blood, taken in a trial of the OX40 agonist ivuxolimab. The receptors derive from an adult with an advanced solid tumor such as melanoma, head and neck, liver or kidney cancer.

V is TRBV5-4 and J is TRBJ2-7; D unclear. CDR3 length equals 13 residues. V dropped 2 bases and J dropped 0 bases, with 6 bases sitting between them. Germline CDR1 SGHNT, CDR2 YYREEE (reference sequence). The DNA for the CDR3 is TGTGCCAGCAGCTTAGACGACTCCTACGAGCAGTACTTC. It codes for CASSLDDSYEQYF.

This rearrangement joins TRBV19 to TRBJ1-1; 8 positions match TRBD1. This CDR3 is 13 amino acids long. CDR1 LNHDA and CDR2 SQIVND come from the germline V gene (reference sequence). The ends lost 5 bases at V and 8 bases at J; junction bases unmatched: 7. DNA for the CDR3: TGTGCCAGTAGTGGACAGGGACAGCTGGAAGCTTTCTTT. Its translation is CASSGQGQLEAFF.

The CDR3, as DNA: TGTGCCAGCAGCCCCGGGGCGGACCCTGAAAAACTGTTTTTT. Protein: CASSPGADPEKLFF. This sequence joins TRBV28 and TRBJ1-4; maybe TRBD1 (5 bases). The germline gives CDR1 MDHEN, CDR2 SYDVKM. V gave up 6 bases and J gave up 7 bases, with 15 bases separating them. The CDR3 runs 14 residues.

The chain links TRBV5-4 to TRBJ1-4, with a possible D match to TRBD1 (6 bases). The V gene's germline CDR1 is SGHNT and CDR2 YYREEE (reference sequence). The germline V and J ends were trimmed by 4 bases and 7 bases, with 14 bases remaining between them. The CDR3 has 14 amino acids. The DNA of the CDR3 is TGTGCCAGCAGCCTCAGGGGCGACGGTGAAAAACTGTTTTTT. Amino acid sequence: CASSLRGDGEKLFF.

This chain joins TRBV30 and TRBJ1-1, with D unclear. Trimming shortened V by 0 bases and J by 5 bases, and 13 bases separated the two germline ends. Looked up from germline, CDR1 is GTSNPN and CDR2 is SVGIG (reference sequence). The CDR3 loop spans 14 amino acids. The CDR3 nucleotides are TGTGCCTGGAGTGTAGGGTTCCCGAGAACTGAAGCTTTCTTT. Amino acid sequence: CAWSVGFPRTEAFF.

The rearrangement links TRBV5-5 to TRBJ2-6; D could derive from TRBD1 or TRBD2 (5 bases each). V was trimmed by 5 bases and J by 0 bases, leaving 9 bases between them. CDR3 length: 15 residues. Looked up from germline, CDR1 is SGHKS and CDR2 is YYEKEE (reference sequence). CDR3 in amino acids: CASSSGSSGANVLTF. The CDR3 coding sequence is TGTGCCAGCAGTTCAGGGAGCTCTGGGGCCAACGTCCTGACTTTC.

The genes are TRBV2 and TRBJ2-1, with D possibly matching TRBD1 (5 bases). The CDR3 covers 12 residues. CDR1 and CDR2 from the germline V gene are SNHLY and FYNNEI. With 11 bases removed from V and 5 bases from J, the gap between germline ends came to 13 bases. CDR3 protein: CASSLGDNEQFF. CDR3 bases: TGTGCCTCCAGTCTAGGGGACAATGAGCAGTTCTTC.